Listed here are 2 T cell receptor beta chains from one sample, sequenced in a study of patients and donors after allogeneic stem cell transplantation. TCRdb called the RT-PCR reads again in MiXCR, with one record for every CDR3 protein. Altogether some 17,000 distinct CDR3 sequences are present, 27% being singletons, with the ten largest covering more than 30%. Source material: blood, either unsorted or a sorted T cell fraction (not recorded which). Every receptor here comes from a human donor who was either an allogeneic HSCT recipient or a stem cell or donor lymphocyte infusion donor (not recorded which). It is not recorded whose cells these are; they may come from a transplant donor.

The chain uses TRBV7-9 and TRBJ1-6; D not resolved. CDR3 size: 14 residues. CDR1 is SEHNR, CDR2 FQNEAQ, per germline (reference sequence). V was shortened by 5 bases and J by 4 bases, with 9 bases between the two germline ends. The DNA of the CDR3 is TGTGCCAGCAGCCCCGGGAGATATAATTCACCCCTCCACTTT. This translates into CASSPGRYNSPLHF.

This chain uses TRBV28 with TRBJ1-2; no definite D call. The germline V and J ends were trimmed by 3 bases and 4 bases, with 9 bases remaining between them. Germline CDR1 reads MDHEN; CDR2 reads SYDVKM. CDR3 length: 13 residues. CDR3 residues: CASSFPGSYGYTF. Written as DNA, the CDR3 is TGTGCCAGCAGTTTCCCCGGGTCCTATGGCTACACCTTC.